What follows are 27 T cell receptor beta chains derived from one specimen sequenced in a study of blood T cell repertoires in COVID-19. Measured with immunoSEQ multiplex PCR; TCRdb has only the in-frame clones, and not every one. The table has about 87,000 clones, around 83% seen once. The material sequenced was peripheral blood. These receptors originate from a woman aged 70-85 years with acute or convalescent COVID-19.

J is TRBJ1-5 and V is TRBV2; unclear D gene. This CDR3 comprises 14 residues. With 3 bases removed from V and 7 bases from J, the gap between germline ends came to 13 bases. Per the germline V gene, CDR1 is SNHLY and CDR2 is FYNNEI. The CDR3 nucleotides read TGTGCCAGCAGTGATCGTATGCGAGGGCAGCCCCAGCATTTT. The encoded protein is CASSDRMRGQPQHF.

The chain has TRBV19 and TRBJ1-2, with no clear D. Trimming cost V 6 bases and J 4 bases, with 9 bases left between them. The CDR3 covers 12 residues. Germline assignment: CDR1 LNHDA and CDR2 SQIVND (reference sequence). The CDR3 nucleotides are TGTGCCAGTAGCCCCCGGAGCTATGGCTACACCTTC. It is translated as CASSPRSYGYTF.

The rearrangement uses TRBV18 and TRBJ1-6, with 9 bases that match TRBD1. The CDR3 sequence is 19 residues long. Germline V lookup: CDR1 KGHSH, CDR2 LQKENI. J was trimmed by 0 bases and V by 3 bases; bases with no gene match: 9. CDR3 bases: TGTGCCAGCTCACCTTCATTCGGACAGGGGAGCTCCTATAATTCACCCCTCCACTTT. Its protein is CASSPSFGQGSSYNSPLHF.

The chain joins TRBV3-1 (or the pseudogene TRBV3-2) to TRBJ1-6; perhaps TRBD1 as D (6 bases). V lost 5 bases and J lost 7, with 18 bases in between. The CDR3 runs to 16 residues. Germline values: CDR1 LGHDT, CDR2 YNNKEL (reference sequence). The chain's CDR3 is CASSLRITGSNSPLHF. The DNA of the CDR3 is TGTGCCAGCAGCTTACGAATTACAGGGTCGAATTCACCCCTCCACTTT.

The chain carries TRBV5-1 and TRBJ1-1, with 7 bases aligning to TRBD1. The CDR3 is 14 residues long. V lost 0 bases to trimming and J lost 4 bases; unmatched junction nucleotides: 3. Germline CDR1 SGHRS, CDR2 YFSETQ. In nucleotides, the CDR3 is TGCGCCAGCAGCTTGGGACAGGGTGCCACTGAAGCTTTCTTT. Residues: CASSLGQGATEAFF.

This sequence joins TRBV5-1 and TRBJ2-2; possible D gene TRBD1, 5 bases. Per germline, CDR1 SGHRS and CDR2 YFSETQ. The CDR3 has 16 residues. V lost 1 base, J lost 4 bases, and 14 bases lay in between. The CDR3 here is CASSLLRQSSTGELFF. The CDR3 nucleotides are TGCGCCAGCAGCTTGCTTAGACAGTCAAGCACCGGGGAGCTGTTTTTT.

The CDR3 DNA follows: TGCGCCAGCAGTGAACAGGGTTCACCCCTCCACTTT. It encodes CASSEQGSPLHF. V and J are TRBV10-2 and TRBJ1-6; TRBD1 is a possible D gene (6 bases). The V end was cut by 3 bases, the J end by 9 bases, with 6 bases between. CDR3 length equals 12 residues. Germline V CDR1 and CDR2: WSHSY, SAAADI.

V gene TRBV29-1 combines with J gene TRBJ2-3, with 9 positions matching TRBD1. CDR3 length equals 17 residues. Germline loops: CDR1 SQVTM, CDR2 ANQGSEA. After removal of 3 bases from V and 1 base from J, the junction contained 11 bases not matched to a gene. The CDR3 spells CSVDLDRGRRGTDTQYF. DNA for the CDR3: TGCAGCGTTGACTTGGACAGGGGACGAAGGGGCACAGATACGCAGTATTTT.

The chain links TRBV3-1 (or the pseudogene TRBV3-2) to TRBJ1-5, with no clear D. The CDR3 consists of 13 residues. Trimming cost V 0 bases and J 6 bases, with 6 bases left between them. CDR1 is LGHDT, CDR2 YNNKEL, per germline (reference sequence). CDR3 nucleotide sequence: TGTGCCAGCAGCCAAGATCCCGGTCAGCCCCAGCATTTT. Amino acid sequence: CASSQDPGQPQHF.

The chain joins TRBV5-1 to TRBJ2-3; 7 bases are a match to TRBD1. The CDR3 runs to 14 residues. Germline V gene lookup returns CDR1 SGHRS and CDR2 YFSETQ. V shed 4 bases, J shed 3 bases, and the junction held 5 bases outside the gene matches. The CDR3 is CASSTDRTTDTQYF. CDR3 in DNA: TGCGCCAGCAGCACGGACAGGACGACAGATACGCAGTATTTT.

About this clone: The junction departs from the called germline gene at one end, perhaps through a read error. The DNA for the CDR3 is TGTGCCAGCAGTGGGCAGCCGGGGATTCGGATGAACACTGACGCTTTCTTT. It is translated as CASSGQPGIRMNTDAFF. The chain combines TRBV6-1 with TRBJ1-1, with D hard to call. Germline values: CDR1 MNHNS, CDR2 SASEGT. CDR3 size: 17 residues.

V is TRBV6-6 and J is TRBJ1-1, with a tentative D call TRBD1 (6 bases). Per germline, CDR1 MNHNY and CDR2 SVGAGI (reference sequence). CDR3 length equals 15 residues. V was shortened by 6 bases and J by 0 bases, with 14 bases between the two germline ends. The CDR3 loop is CASRQTGTLNTEAFF. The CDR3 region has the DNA TGTGCCAGCAGGCAGACCGGGACATTGAACACTGAAGCTTTCTTT.

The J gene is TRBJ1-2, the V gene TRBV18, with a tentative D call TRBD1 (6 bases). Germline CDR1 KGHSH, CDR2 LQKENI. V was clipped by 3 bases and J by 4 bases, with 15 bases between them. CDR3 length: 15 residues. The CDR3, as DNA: TGTGCCAGCTCACCGGAGAACAGGGCCGCCTATGGCTACACCTTC. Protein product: CASSPENRAAYGYTF.

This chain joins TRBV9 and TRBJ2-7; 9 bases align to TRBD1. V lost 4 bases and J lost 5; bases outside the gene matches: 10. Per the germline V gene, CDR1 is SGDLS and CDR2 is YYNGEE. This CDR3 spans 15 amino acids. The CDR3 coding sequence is TGTGCCAGCAGCTACTTGGGACAGGGAACCCACGAGCAGTACTTC. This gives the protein CASSYLGQGTHEQYF.

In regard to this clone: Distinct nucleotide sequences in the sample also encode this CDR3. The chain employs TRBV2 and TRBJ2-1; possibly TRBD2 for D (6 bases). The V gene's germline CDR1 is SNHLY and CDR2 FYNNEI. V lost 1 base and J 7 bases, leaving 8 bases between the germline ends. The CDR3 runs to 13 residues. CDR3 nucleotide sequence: TGTGCCAGCAGTGAAGGTGGGGGGAATGAGCAGTTCTTC. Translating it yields CASSEGGGNEQFF.

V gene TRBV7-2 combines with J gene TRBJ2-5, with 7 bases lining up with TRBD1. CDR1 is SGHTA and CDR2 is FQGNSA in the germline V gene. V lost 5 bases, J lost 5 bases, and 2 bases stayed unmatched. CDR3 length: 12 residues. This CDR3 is CASSPDRETQYF. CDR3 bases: TGTGCCAGCAGCCCGGACAGGGAGACCCAGTACTTC.

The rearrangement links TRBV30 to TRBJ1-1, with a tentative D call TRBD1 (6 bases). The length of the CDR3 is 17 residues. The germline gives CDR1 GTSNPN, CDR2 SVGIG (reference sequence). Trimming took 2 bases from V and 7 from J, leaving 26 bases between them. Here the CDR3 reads CAWSLFWGGQGQGEAFF. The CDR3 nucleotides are TGTGCCTGGAGTCTATTTTGGGGGGGCCAAGGGCAGGGTGAAGCTTTCTTT.

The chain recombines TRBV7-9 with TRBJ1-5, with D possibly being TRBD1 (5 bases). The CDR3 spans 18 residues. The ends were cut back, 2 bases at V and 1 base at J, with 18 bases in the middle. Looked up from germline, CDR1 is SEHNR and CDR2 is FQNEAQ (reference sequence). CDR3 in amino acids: CASSLRQGLFTSNQPQHF. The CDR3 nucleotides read TGTGCCAGCAGCTTACGGCAGGGCCTTTTTACGAGCAATCAGCCCCAGCATTTT. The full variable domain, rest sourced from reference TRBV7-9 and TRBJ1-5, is DTGVSQNPRHKITKRGQNVTFRCDPISEHNRLYWYRQTLGQGPEFLTYFQNEAQLEKSRLLSDRFSAERPKGSFSTLEIQRTEQGDSAMYLCASSLRQGLFTSNQPQHFGDGTRLSIL.

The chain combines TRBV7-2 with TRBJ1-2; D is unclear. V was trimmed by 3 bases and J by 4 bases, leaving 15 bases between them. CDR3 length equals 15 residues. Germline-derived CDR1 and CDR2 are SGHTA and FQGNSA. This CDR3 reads CASSFAGPSSYGYTF. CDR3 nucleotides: TGTGCCAGCAGCTTTGCAGGCCCGAGTTCCTATGGCTACACCTTC. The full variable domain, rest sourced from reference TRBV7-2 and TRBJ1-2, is GAGVSQSPSNKVTEKGKDVELRCDPISGHTALYWYRQSLGQGLEFLIYFQGNSAPDKSGLPSDRFSAERTGGSVSTLTIQRTQQEDSAVYLCASSFAGPSSYGYTFGSGTRLTVV.

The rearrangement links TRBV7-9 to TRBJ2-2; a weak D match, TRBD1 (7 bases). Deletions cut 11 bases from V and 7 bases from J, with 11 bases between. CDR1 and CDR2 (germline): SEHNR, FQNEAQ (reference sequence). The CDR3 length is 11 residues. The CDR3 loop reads CAPGGNGELFF. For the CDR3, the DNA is TGTGCCCCAGGGGGGAACGGGGAGCTGTTTTTT.

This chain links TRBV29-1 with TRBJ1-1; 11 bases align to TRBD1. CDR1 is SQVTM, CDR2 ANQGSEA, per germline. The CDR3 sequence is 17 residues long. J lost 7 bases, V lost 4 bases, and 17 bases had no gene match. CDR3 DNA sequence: TGCAGCGTTGTAGGGGTGGACAGGGGGCCCTCTACCTATGAAGCTTTCTTT. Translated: CSVVGVDRGPSTYEAFF.

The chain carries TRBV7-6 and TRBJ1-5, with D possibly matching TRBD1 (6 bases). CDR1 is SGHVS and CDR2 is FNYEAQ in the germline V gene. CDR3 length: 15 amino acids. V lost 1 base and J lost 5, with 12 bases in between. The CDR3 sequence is CASSLETGFDQPQHF. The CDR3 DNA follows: TGTGCCAGCAGCTTAGAAACAGGGTTCGATCAGCCCCAGCATTTT. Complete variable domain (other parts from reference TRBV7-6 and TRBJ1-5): GAGVSQSPRYKVTKRGQDVALRCDPISGHVSLYWYRQALGQGPEFLTYFNYEAQQDKSGLPNDRFSAERPEGSISTLTIQRTEQRDSAMYRCASSLETGFDQPQHFGDGTRLSIL.

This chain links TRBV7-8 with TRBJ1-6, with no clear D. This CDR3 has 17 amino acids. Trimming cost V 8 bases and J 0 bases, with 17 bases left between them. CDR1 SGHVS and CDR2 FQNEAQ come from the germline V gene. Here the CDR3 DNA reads TGTGCCAGCGCCGGGATTACTTTACGCTCCTATAATTCACCCCTCCACTTT. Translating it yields CASAGITLRSYNSPLHF.

The CDR3 sequence: CAWSVQRGTGFISPLHF. CDR3 DNA sequence: TGTGCCTGGAGTGTACAAAGGGGGACAGGTTTTATTTCACCCCTCCACTTT. This chain joins TRBV30 and TRBJ1-6; 8 nucleotides align to TRBD1. Trimming removed 0 bases from V and 9 bases from J; junction bases left unmatched: 13. CDR1 and CDR2 (germline): GTSNPN, SVGIG (reference sequence). CDR3 length: 17 amino acids.

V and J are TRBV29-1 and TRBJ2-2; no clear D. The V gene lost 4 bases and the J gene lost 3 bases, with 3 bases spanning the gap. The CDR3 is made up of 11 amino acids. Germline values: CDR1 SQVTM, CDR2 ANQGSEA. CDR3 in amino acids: CSVADTGELFF. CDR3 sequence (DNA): TGCAGCGTTGCTGACACCGGGGAGCTGTTTTTT.

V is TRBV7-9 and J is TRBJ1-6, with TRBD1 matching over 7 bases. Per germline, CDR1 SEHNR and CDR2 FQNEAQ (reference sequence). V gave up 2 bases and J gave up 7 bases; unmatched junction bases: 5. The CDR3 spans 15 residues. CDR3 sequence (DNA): TGTGCCAGCAGCTTATGGGACAGCAGAAATTCACCCCTCCACTTT. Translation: CASSLWDSRNSPLHF.

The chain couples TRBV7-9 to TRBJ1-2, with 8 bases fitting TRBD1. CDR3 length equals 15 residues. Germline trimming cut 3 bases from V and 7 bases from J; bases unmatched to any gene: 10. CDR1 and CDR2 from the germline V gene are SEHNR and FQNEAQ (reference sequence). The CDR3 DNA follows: TGTGCCAGCAGCTTCGGACAGGGTTTTGGAGGTGGCTACACCTTC. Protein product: CASSFGQGFGGGYTF.